This T cell receptor beta chain was profiled in a study of CD4+ T cells in melanoma (dated by TCRdb to the early 2020s). For context, the study as a whole: The study examined neoantigen-specific CD4+ T cells in human melanoma. Overall study results and their limits: Neoantigen-specific CD4+ T cells were reported to be correlated with the function of CD8+ T cells, macrophages and B cells. Diverse differentiation states were reported to be shown by neoantigen-specific CD4+ T cells in melanoma.

A word on this clone: Its antigen is currently not known. The record has no base qualities; no much larger clone is one base away.

Libraries were built with the immunoSEQ multiplex PCR assay. TCRdb took over this immuneACCESS table, retaining in-frame rearrangements with V and J assigned. Such tables are incomplete; in checked studies, under half of the missing clones stem from an unresolved V gene, and the remainder is unexplained. The sample yields about 11,000 clones; less than 70% were counted once. Approximately 10% of the sample comes from the top ten. The donors were people with melanoma. CDR1 is given as SEHNR and CDR2 as FQNEAQ, both from the germline V gene (reference sequence). Inclusive of the bounding cysteine and phenylalanine, the CDR3 is 14 residues long. The DNA shown is the 42-base CDR3, in frame from base 1. V lost 5 bases and J lost 6 bases; the stretch between them is 16 bases long.

This TCR was recovered from a human donor with melanoma. Recombination joined TRBV7-9 with TRBJ1-1; the D segment cannot be called with confidence. The sequencing sample was made of cells from a culture (not recorded whether cultured in vitro). The sequence in DNA is TGTGCCAGCAGCCTATTGTCGGTAGGCGCTGAAGCTTTCTTT. This gives the protein CASSLLSVGAEAFF.